This TCR beta chain was profiled in a study of blood T cell repertoires in COVID-19. Per the study methods: Scientists estimated how many nucleated cells there were by amplifying reference gene primers. Libraries were prepared by immunoSEQ multiplex PCR; TCRdb keeps only in-frame clonotypes and omits some of them. That table supplies the V and J calls and clone size; D and trimming were determined from the DNA. The table has approximately 480,000 clones, about 90% seen once. The V gene end was trimmed by 8 bases and the J gene end by 8 bases; junction bases not matched to a gene: 9. The V gene's germline CDR1 is MNHEY and CDR2 SMNVEV (reference sequence). The CDR3 consists of 13 residues. Across under 25 US areas, participants ranged in age from roughly 18 to 95 years.

The sample consisted of PBMCs or T cells enriched from blood (not recorded which). V usage is TRBV27 and J usage is TRBJ1-2; the match to TRBD1 covers 9 bases. The TCR originated in a woman younger than 35 who had recovered from COVID-19. As DNA, the CDR3 is TGTGCCAGCCGCTTAACAGGGGGCCGAGGCTACACCTTC. Protein: CASRLTGGRGYTF.